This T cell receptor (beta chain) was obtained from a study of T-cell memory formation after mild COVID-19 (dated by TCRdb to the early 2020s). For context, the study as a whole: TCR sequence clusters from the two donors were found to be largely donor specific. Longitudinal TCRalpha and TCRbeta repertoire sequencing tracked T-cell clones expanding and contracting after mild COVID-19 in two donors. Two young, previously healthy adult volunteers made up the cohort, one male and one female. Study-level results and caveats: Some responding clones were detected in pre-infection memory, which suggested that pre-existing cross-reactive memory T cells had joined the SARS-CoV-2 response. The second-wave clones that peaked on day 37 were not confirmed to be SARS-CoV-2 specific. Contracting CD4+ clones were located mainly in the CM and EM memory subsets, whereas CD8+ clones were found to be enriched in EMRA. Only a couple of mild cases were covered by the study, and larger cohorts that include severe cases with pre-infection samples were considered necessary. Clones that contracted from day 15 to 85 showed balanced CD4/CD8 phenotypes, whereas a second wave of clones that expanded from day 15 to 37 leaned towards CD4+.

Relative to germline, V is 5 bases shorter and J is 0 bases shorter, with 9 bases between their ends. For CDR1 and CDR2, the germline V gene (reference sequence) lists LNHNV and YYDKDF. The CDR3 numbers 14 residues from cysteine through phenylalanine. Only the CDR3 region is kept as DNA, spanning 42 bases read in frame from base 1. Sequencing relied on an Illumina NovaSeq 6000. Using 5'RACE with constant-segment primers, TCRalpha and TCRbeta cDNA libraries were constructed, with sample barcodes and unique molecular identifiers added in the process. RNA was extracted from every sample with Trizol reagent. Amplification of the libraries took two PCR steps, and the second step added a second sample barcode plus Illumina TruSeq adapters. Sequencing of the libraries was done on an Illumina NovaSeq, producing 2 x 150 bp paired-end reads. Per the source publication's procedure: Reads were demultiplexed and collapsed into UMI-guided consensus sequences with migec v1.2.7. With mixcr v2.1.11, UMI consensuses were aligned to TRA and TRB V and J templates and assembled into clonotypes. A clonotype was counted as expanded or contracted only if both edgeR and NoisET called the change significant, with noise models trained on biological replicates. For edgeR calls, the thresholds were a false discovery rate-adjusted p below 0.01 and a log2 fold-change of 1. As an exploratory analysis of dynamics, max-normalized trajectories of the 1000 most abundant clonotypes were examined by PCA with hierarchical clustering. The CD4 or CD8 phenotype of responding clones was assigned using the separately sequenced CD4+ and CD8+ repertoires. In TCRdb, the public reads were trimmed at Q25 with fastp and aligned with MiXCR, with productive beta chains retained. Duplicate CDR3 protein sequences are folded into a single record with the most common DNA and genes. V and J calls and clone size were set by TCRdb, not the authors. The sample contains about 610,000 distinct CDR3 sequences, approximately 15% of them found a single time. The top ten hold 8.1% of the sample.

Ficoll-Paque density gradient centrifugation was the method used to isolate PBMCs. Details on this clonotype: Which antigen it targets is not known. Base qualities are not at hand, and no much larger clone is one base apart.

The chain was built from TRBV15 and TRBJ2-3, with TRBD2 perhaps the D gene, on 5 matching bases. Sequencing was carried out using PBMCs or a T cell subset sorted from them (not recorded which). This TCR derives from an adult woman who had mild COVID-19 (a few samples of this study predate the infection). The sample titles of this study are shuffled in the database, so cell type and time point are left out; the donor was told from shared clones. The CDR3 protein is CATSPGFSTDTQYF. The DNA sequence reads TGTGCCACCAGCCCGGGATTTAGCACAGATACGCAGTATTTT.